This TCR beta chain stems from a study of blood T cell repertoires in COVID-19 (dated by TCRdb to about 2020). Study-wide context: Samples covering the acute and convalescent phases of COVID-19 were provided by collaborators in the United States, Italy and Spain. The dataset comprised deeply sampled blood TCRbeta repertoires from subjects exposed to, actively infected with, or recovered from COVID-19. HLA class I and class II types, where available, came from metadata supplied by the sample provider rather than from assay-based typing. A freely available public database, intended as a resource for researchers studying the immune response to SARS-CoV-2, is where the repertoires were released. The prospective study material was composed of cDNA or gDNA derived from T cells, B-cell-depleted T cells, or PBMCs. The samples were drawn from two sources: the first 160 participants of the ongoing ImmuneRACE study, and 1,000 to 1,500 subjects contributed by 6 global collaborators. Sample metadata almost always included a de-identified subject ID, COVID-19 status, age in years and sex.

Inclusive of the bounding cysteine and phenylalanine, the CDR3 is 11 residues long. Only CDR3 DNA remains: 33 bases, in frame from the first base. The germline V gene (reference sequence) specifies GTSNPN as CDR1 and SVGIG as CDR2. Trimming leaves V shorter by 5 bases and J shorter by 15 bases, with the junction holding 10 bases beyond the gene matches. Each collaborating institution followed its own protocols to collect whole blood in K2EDTA tubes. For TCRbeta analysis, collaborator samples were shipped as frozen whole blood, as isolated PBMCs, or as DNA extracted from either sample type. The immunoSEQ Assay, a bias-controlled multiplex PCR, was used to amplify TCRbeta CDR3 regions from genomic DNA. The paper's processing steps were these. Within the assay, amplification of reference gene primers was used to estimate how many nucleated cells each sample contained. Sequence reads were collapsed and filtered to measure the absolute abundance of every unique TCRbeta CDR3 rearrangement. Productive Simpson clonality was computed per sample as the square root of Simpson's diversity index over productive rearrangements. TCRdb's version of the immuneACCESS table is confined to in-frame rearrangements and falls short of the full clone set. An unresolved V gene accounts for under half of the shortfall where checked; the remainder is of unknown origin. That table gives V, J and clone size, and the DNA gave D and trimming. For this sample the table gives roughly 500,000 clones, of which 70% to 90% were detected only once. The top ten clonotypes cover approximately 3% of the sample.

Regarding this clone: Its antigen is unknown. Qualities for individual bases were not recorded, and no much larger clone is one base off.

The paper's findings and limits, for the study overall: Clinical and demographic metadata were provided uncurated, with the amount varying by source and participant.

The chain is encoded by TRBV30 joined to TRBJ2-1, with 7 bases aligning to TRBD2. The receptor's source is a human donor in a cohort sampled during active COVID-19. The sample consisted of peripheral blood. Read as DNA, the sequence is TGTGCCTGGGACCGGGAGGCCCGGAGGTTCTTC. This gives the protein CAWDREARRFF.